These T cell receptor beta chains were read from a single sample in a study of cytomegalovirus exposure and HLA in healthy donors. Sequencing was performed with immunoSEQ multiplex PCR; in TCRdb, only in-frame clones are kept and a portion is missing. Here the sample spans more than 130,000 clones, roughly three quarters being singletons. Input material: PBMCs. The receptors derive from a woman between 50 and 59 years old in good health and CMV-seronegative. The CDR3 runs from the conserved cysteine through the conserved F or W. D genes are given only for firm matches. For some rows the clone size is stated as once, few or many, or as a class when expanded; others skip it.

cdr3_aa: CAWSTGYGYTF; j_call: TRBJ1-2; v_call: TRBV30; d_call: NA; clone_size: NA
cdr3_aa: CASSSIIQGEAFF; j_call: TRBJ1-1; v_call: TRBV7-3; d_call: NA; clone_size: NA
cdr3_aa: CASSLALAGGGNEQFF; j_call: TRBJ2-1; v_call: TRBV11-3; d_call: TRBD2; clone_size: NA
cdr3_aa: CASSEALGSANEQYF; j_call: TRBJ2-7; v_call: TRBV2; d_call: NA; clone_size: NA
cdr3_aa: CASSLNPVLNYGYTF; j_call: TRBJ1-2; v_call: TRBV27; d_call: NA; clone_size: NA
cdr3_aa: CASSQKGQATTEAFF; j_call: TRBJ1-1; v_call: TRBV4-1; d_call: TRBD1; clone_size: once
cdr3_aa: CASSQQTGLEQYF; j_call: TRBJ2-7; v_call: TRBV4-3; d_call: TRBD1; clone_size: few
cdr3_aa: CASSRTGGVNEQFF; j_call: TRBJ2-1; v_call: TRBV5-1; d_call: TRBD1; clone_size: NA
cdr3_aa: CASSQDRGKETQYF; j_call: TRBJ2-5; v_call: TRBV6-1; d_call: TRBD1; clone_size: NA
cdr3_aa: CASSIGEPNSPLHF; j_call: TRBJ1-6; v_call: TRBV19; d_call: NA; clone_size: NA
cdr3_aa: CASSLPLADSTDTQYF; j_call: TRBJ2-3; v_call: TRBV5-1; d_call: TRBD2; clone_size: NA
cdr3_aa: CASSPTGRQETQYF; j_call: TRBJ2-5; v_call: TRBV7-9; d_call: TRBD1; clone_size: NA
cdr3_aa: CASSLTIGISGNTIYF; j_call: TRBJ1-3; v_call: TRBV7-9; d_call: NA; clone_size: NA
cdr3_aa: CASSLDSSGANVLTF; j_call: TRBJ2-6; v_call: TRBV4-1; d_call: NA; clone_size: few
cdr3_aa: CATRQRSTGELFF; j_call: TRBJ2-2; v_call: TRBV15; d_call: NA; clone_size: NA
cdr3_aa: CSALGQGASSTQYF; j_call: TRBJ2-7; v_call: TRBV29-1; d_call: TRBD1; clone_size: NA
cdr3_aa: CASSQPTGQGARGYTF; j_call: TRBJ1-2; v_call: TRBV11-2; d_call: TRBD1; clone_size: NA
cdr3_aa: CASSNGQEMNTEAFF; j_call: TRBJ1-1; v_call: TRBV7-8; d_call: TRBD1; clone_size: few
cdr3_aa: CASSGTWSQGGSRYGYTF; j_call: TRBJ1-2; v_call: TRBV9; d_call: TRBD1; clone_size: NA
cdr3_aa: CASSLISRGSGELFF; j_call: TRBJ2-2; v_call: TRBV7-2; d_call: NA; clone_size: NA
cdr3_aa: CASSKRGTGVRRPSRGYTF; j_call: TRBJ1-2; v_call: TRBV21-1; d_call: NA; clone_size: NA
cdr3_aa: CASSPVGTVNGYTF; j_call: TRBJ1-2; v_call: TRBV7-8; d_call: TRBD1; clone_size: NA
cdr3_aa: CASSLATGNYGYTF; j_call: TRBJ1-2; v_call: TRBV7-9; d_call: NA; clone_size: few
cdr3_aa: CSSSLSSPGQFF; j_call: TRBJ2-1; v_call: TRBV7-9; d_call: NA; clone_size: NA
cdr3_aa: CASSTNQPQHF; j_call: TRBJ1-5; v_call: TRBV28; d_call: NA; clone_size: NA
cdr3_aa: CASSPTGGSYGYTF; j_call: TRBJ1-2; v_call: TRBV28; d_call: TRBD1; clone_size: NA